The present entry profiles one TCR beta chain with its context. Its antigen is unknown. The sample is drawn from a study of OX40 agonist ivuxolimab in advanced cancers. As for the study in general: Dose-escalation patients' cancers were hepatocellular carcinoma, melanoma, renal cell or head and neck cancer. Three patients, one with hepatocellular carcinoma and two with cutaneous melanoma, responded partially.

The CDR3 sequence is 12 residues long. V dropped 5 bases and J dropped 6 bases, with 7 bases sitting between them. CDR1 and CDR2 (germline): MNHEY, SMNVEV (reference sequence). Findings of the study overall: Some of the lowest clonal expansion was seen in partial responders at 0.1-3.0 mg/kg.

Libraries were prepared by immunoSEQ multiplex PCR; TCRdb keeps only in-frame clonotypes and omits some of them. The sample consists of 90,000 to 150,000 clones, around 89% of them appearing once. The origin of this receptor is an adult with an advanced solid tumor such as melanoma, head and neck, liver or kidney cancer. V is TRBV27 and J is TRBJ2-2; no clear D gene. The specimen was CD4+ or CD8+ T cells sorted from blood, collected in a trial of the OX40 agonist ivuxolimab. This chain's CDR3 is CASSVLSGELFF. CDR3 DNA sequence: TGTGCCAGCAGTGTGTTATCCGGGGAGCTGTTTTTT.